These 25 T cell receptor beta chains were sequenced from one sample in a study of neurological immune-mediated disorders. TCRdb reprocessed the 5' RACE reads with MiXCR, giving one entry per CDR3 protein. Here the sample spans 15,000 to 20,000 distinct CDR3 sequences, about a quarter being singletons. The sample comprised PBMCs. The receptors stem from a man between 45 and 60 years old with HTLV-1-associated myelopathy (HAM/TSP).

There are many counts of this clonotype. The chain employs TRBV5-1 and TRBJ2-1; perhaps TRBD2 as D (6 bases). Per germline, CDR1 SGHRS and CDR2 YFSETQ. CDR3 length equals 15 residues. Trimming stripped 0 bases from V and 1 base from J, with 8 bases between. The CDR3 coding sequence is TGCGCCAGCAGCTTGGGGACTACATCCTACAATGAGCAGTTCTTC. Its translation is CASSLGTTSYNEQFF.

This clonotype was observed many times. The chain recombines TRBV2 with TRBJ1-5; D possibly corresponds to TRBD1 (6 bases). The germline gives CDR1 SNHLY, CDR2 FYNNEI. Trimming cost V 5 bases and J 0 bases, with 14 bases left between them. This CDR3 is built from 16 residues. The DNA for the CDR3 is TGTGCCAGCAGTAACCGGGACAACCTTAGCAATCAGCCCCAGCATTTT. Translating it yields CASSNRDNLSNQPQHF.

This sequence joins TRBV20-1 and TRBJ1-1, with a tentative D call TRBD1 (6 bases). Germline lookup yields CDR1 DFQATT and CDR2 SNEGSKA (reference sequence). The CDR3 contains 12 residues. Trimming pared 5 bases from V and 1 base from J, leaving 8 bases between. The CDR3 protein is CSAAGQNTEAFF. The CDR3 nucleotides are TGCAGTGCTGCGGGACAGAACACTGAAGCTTTCTTT.

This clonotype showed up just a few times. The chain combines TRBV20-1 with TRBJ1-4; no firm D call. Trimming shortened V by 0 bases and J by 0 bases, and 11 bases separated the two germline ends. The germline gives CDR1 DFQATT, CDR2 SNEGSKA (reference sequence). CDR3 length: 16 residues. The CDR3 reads CSARDYRDATNEKLFF. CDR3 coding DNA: TGCAGTGCTAGAGATTACCGCGATGCAACTAATGAAAAACTGTTTTTT.

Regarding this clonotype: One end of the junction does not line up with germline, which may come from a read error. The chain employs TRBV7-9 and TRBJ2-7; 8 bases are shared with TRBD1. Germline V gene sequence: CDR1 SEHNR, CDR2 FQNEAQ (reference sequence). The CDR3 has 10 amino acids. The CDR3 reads CASSSDRVAF. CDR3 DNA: TGTGCCAGCAGCTCGGACAGGGTAGCCTTC.

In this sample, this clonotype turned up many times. This CDR3 is CASSLATPPYEQYF. CDR3 nucleotides: TGTGCCAGCAGCCTCGCCACCCCTCCCTACGAGCAGTACTTC. V and J are TRBV7-2 and TRBJ2-7; D is uncertain. The CDR3 spans 14 residues. The germline V gene encodes CDR1 SGHTA and CDR2 FQGNSA. V was clipped by 5 bases and J by 2 bases, with 13 bases between them.

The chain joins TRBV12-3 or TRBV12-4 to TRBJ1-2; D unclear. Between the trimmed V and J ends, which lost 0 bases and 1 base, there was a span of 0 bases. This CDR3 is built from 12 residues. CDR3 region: CASSLANYGYTF. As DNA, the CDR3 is TGTGCCAGCAGTTTAGCTAACTATGGCTACACCTTC.

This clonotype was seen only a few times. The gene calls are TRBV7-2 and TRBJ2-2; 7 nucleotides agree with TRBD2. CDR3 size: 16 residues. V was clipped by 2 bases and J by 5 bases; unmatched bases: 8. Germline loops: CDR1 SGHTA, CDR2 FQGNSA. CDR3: CASSLSSGGGTGELFF. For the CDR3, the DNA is TGTGCCAGCAGCTTATCATCGGGGGGTGGGACCGGGGAGCTGTTTTTT.

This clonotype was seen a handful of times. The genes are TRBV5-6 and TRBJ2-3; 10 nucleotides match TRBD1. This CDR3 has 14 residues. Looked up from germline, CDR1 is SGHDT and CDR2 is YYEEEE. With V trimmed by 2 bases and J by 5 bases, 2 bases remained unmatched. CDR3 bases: TGTGCCAGCAGCTTAGGGGACAGGGGAGATACGCAGTATTTT. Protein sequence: CASSLGDRGDTQYF.

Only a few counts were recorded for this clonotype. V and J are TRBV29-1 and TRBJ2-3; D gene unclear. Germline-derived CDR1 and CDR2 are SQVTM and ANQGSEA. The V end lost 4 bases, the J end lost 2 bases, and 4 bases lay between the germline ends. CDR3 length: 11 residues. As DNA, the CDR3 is TGCAGCGTTGTGACCACAGATACGCAGTATTTT. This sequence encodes CSVVTTDTQYF.

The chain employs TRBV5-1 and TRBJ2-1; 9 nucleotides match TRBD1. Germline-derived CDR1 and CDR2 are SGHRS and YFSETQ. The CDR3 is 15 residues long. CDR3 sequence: CSSSAGQGSRNEQFF. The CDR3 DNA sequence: TGCTCTAGCAGCGCGGGACAGGGCTCCCGAAATGAGCAGTTCTTC.

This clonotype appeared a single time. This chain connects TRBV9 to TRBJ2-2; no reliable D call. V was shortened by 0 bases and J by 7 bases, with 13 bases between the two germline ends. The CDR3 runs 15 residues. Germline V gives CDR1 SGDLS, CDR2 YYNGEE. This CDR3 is CASSVGQSEFGELFF. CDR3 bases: TGTGCCAGCAGCGTAGGCCAGTCGGAGTTCGGGGAGCTGTTTTTT.

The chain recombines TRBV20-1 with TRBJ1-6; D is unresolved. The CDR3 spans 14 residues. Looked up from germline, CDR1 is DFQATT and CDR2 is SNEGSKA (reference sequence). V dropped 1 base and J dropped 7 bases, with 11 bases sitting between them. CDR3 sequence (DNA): TGCAGTGCTAGAGGAGTGGGCGGCAATTCACCCCTCCACTTT. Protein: CSARGVGGNSPLHF.

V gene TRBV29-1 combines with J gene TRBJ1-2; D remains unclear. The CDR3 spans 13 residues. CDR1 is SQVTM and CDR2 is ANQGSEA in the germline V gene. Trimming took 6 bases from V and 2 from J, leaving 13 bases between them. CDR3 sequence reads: CSVPSRRNYGYTF. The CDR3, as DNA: TGCAGCGTACCATCCAGGAGGAACTATGGCTACACCTTC.

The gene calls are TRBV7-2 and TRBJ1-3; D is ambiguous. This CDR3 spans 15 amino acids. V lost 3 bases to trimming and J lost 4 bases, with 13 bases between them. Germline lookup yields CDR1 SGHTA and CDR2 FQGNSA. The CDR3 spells CASSFSHGRGNTIYF. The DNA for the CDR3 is TGTGCCAGCAGCTTCTCGCATGGGAGGGGAAACACCATATATTTT.

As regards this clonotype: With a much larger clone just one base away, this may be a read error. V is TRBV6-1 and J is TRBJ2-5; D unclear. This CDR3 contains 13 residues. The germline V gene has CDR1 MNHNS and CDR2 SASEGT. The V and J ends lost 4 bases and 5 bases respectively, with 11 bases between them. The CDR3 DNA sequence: TGTGCCAGCAGTGGATATCCTGGGGAGACCCAGTACTTC. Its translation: CASSGYPGETQYF.

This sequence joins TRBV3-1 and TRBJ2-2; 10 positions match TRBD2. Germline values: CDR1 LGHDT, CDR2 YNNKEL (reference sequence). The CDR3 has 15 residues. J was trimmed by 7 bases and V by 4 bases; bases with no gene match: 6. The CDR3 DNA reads TGTGCCAGCAGCCCGAGCGGGGGGGCTAGCGGGGAGCTGTTTTTT. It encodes CASSPSGGASGELFF.

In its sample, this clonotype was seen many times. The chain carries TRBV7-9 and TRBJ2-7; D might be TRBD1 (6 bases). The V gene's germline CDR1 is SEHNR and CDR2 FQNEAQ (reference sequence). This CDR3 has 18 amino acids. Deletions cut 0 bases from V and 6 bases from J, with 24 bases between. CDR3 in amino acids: CASSLARTALGFVGEQYF. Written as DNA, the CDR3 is TGTGCCAGCAGCTTAGCGAGGACAGCTTTGGGGTTCGTAGGCGAGCAGTACTTC.

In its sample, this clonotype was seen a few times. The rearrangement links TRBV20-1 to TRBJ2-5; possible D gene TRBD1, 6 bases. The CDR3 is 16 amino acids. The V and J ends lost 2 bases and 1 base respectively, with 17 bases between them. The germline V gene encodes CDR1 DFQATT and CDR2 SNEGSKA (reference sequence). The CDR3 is CSARPLHWTAQETQYF. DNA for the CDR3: TGCAGTGCTAGACCTCTCCACTGGACAGCCCAAGAGACCCAGTACTTC.

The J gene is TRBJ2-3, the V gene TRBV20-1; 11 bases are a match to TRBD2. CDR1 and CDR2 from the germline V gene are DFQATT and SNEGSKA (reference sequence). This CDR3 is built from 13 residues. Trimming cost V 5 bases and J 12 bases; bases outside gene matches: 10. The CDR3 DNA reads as TGCAGTGCTGCCCCGGGACTAGCGGACGGCCAGTATTTT. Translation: CSAAPGLADGQYF.

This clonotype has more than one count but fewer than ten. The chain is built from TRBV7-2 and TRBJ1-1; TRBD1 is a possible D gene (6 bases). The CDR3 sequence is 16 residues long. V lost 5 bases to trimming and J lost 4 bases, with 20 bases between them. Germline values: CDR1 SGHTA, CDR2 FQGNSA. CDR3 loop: CASSPARGVGVTEAFF. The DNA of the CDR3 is TGTGCCAGCAGCCCCGCTAGGGGGGTAGGAGTCACTGAAGCTTTCTTT. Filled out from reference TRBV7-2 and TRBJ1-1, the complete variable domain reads GAGVSQSPSNKVTEKGKDVELRCDPISGHTALYWYRQSLGQGLEFLIYFQGNSAPDKSGLPSDRFSAERTGGSVSTLTIQRTQQEDSAVYLCASSPARGVGVTEAFFGQGTRLTVV.

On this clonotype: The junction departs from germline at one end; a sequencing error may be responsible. The CDR3 sequence is CANSQGLTGGGETQYF. The CDR3 DNA reads as TGCGCCAACAGCCAAGGACTCACAGGGGGCGGTGAGACCCAGTACTTT. J is TRBJ2-5 and V is TRBV4-1; 9 nucleotides agree with TRBD1. The CDR3 spans 16 residues. Per the germline V gene, CDR1 is MGHRA and CDR2 is YSYEKL.

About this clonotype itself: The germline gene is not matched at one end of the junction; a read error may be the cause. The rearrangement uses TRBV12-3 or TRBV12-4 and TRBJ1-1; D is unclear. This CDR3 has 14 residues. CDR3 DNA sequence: TGTGCCAGCAGCCTCGGAGTTATGAACACTGAAGATTTCTTT. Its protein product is CASSLGVMNTEDFF.

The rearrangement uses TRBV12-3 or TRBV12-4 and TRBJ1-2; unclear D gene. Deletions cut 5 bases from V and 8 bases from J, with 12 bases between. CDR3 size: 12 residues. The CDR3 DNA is TGTGCCAGCAGTCTTGGTAAAGGGGGCTACACCTTC. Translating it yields CASSLGKGGYTF.

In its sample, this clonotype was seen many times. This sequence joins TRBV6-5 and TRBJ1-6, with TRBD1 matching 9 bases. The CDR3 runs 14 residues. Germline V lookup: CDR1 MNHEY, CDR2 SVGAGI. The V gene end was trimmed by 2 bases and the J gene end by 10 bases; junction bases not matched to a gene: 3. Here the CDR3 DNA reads TGTGCCAGCAGTTACGGGACAGGGAACTCACCCCTCCACTTT. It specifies CASSYGTGNSPLHF.